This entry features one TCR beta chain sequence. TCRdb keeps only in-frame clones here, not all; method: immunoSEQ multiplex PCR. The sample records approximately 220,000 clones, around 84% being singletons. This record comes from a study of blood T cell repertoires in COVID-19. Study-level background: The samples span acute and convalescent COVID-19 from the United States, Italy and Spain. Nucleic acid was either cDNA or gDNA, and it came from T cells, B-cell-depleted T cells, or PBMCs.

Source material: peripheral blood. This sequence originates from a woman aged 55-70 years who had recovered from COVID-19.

The CDR3 nucleotides are TGTGCCAGTAGTCCTCGGGACTATGGCTACACCTTC. Translating gives CASSPRDYGYTF. The V call is TRBV19, the J call TRBJ1-2; unclear D gene. V lost 5 bases, J lost 3 bases, and 7 bases lay in between. The CDR3 runs to 12 residues. The germline V gene encodes CDR1 LNHDA and CDR2 SQIVND (reference sequence).